One and the same sample provided the 30 T cell receptor beta chains below, sequenced in a study of control samples from healthy donors and cancer patients. Measured with immunoSEQ multiplex PCR; TCRdb has only the in-frame clones, and not every one. The repertoire holds about 110,000 clones, with approximately 84% as singletons. The specimen was blood. The receptors shown here come from a man younger than 30 in good health.

As concerns this clone: The sample has other DNA sequences that encode this CDR3 too. This chain connects TRBV9 to TRBJ2-5; D is perhaps TRBD2 (6 bases). The length of the CDR3 is 14 residues. CDR1 and CDR2 from the germline V gene are SGDLS and YYNGEE. Trimming removed 2 bases at V and 5 bases at J, with 13 bases between. The CDR3 bases are TGTGCCAGCAGCGTCCGACTAGATGGGGAGACCCAGTACTTC. This sequence encodes CASSVRLDGETQYF. The whole variable domain, filled in from reference TRBV9 and TRBJ2-5, reads DSGVTQTPKHLITATGQRVTLRCSPRSGDLSVYWYQQSLDQGLQFLIQYYNGEERAKGNILERFSAQQFPDLHSELNLSSLELGDSALYFCASSVRLDGETQYFGPGTRLLVL.

The chain couples TRBV2 to TRBJ1-6; 8 nucleotides agree with TRBD1. This CDR3 has 14 residues. V gave up 10 bases and J gave up 7 bases; unmatched junction bases: 9. Germline lookup yields CDR1 SNHLY and CDR2 FYNNEI. The CDR3 protein is CATSRTGPNSPLHF. Here the CDR3 DNA reads TGTGCCACGTCGAGGACAGGGCCGAATTCACCCCTCCACTTT.

V gene TRBV30 combines with J gene TRBJ1-2; no definite D call. The CDR3 loop spans 12 amino acids. V shed 5 bases and J shed 2 bases, with 9 bases lying between them. Germline V CDR1 and CDR2: GTSNPN, SVGIG (reference sequence). CDR3 residues: CAWGISNYGYTF. The CDR3 nucleotides read TGTGCCTGGGGGATCTCGAACTATGGCTACACCTTC.

The gene calls are TRBV5-8 and TRBJ1-4; D might be TRBD1 (5 bases). The CDR3 runs 15 residues. Between the trimmed V and J ends, which lost 4 bases and 2 bases, there was a span of 12 bases. Germline assignment: CDR1 SGHTS and CDR2 YDEGEE. CDR3 coding DNA: TGTGCCAGCAGCCTGAAAAGACAGACTAATGAAAAACTGTTTTTT. This sequence encodes CASSLKRQTNEKLFF.

The CDR3 is CASRAGNSGANVLTF. In nucleotides, the CDR3 is TGTGCCAGCAGGGCAGGAAACTCTGGGGCCAACGTCCTGACTTTC. The chain has TRBV14 and TRBJ2-6; D is ambiguous. V was trimmed by 6 bases and J by 0 bases, leaving 9 bases between them. Looked up from germline, CDR1 is SGHDN and CDR2 is FVKESK. CDR3 length: 15 amino acids.

This clone occurred a few times. This rearrangement joins TRBV6-4 to TRBJ2-1, with 13 bases matching TRBD2. Germline CDR1 and CDR2: MRHNA and SNTAGT. The V gene end was trimmed by 0 bases and the J gene end by 10 bases; junction bases not matched to a gene: 3. CDR3 size: 15 residues. The CDR3 protein is CASSDSGTSGAEQFF. CDR3 DNA: TGTGCCAGCAGTGACTCTGGGACTAGCGGGGCCGAGCAGTTCTTC.

CDR3 sequence (DNA): TGTGCCAGCAGCCTCGGGACTGGCGTGAGGAATTCACCCCTCCACTTT. Protein sequence: CASSLGTGVRNSPLHF. The rearrangement joins TRBV11-2 to TRBJ1-6, with a possible D match to TRBD1 (5 bases). Trimming took off 5 bases at V and 7 bases at J, with 18 bases between the two ends. Germline loops: CDR1 SGHAT, CDR2 FQNNGV. There are 16 residues in the CDR3.

The chain joins TRBV11-2 to TRBJ2-1, with TRBD1 as a possible D gene (5 bases). The germline gives CDR1 SGHAT, CDR2 FQNNGV. Trimming took off 5 bases at V and 2 bases at J, with 16 bases between the two ends. The CDR3 is 16 amino acids. The CDR3 coding sequence is TGTGCCAGCAGCCCCAGGACAAGTTTTACCTACAATGAGCAGTTCTTC. It yields the protein CASSPRTSFTYNEQFF.

This clone was observed once. The chain carries TRBV7-2 and TRBJ1-5; D is ambiguous. Germline CDR1 and CDR2: SGHTA and FQGNSA. The ends were cut back, 5 bases at V and 1 base at J, with 15 bases in the middle. The CDR3 runs to 16 residues. The chain's CDR3 is CASSPLPRGSNQPQHF. In DNA form, the CDR3 reads TGTGCCAGCAGCCCCCTCCCACGGGGAAGCAATCAGCCCCAGCATTTT.

The V call is TRBV20-1, the J call TRBJ2-6, with 7 bases identical to TRBD1. The CDR3 is made up of 16 amino acids. V dropped 3 bases and J dropped 0; count of bases not matched to a gene: 5. The germline V gene encodes CDR1 DFQATT and CDR2 SNEGSKA (reference sequence). CDR3 region: CSASFRGHSGANVLTF. Written as DNA, the CDR3 is TGCAGTGCTAGTTTTAGGGGGCACTCTGGGGCCAACGTCCTGACTTTC.

Comment on this clone: At the DNA level, this CDR3 is encoded by other sequences in the same sample as well. This chain uses TRBV7-2 with TRBJ1-2; 7 bases match TRBD1. The germline V gene has CDR1 SGHTA and CDR2 FQGNSA. The CDR3 loop spans 13 amino acids. After removal of 2 bases from V and 6 bases from J, the junction contained 3 bases not matched to a gene. This CDR3 reads CASSLRDRDGYTF. CDR3 DNA: TGTGCCAGCAGCTTACGAGACAGGGATGGCTACACCTTC. The whole variable domain, filled in from reference TRBV7-2 and TRBJ1-2, reads GAGVSQSPSNKVTEKGKDVELRCDPISGHTALYWYRQSLGQGLEFLIYFQGNSAPDKSGLPSDRFSAERTGGSVSTLTIQRTQQEDSAVYLCASSLRDRDGYTFGSGTRLTVV.

V usage is TRBV27 and J usage is TRBJ1-5, with D hard to call. The CDR3 spans 15 residues. Trimming took off 4 bases at V and 3 bases at J, with 13 bases between the two ends. CDR1 is MNHEY and CDR2 is SMNVEV in the germline V gene (reference sequence). In DNA form, the CDR3 reads TGTGCCAGCAGTTCTGCCAGAGGAAACAATCAGCCCCAGCATTTT. It codes for CASSSARGNNQPQHF.

This sequence joins TRBV11-2 and TRBJ2-7; D not certain. In germline, CDR1 is SGHAT, CDR2 FQNNGV. The CDR3 is 13 residues long. V was clipped by 5 bases and J by 5 bases, with 13 bases between them. CDR3: CASSPTQLNEQYV. The CDR3 DNA sequence: TGTGCCAGCAGCCCCACACAATTAAACGAGCAGTACGTC.

This chain uses TRBV12-3 or TRBV12-4 with TRBJ1-1, with 7 bases matching TRBD1. V shed 3 bases and J 3 bases; nucleotides not matched to a gene: 1. This CDR3 has 13 residues. CDR3 bases: TGTGCCAGCAGTTTGGGGACAGACACTGAAGCTTTCTTT. Translating gives CASSLGTDTEAFF.

This chain joins TRBV9 and TRBJ2-2; D uncertain. The CDR3 length is 14 residues. V lost 0 bases and J lost 8, with 11 bases in between. Germline CDR1 SGDLS, CDR2 YYNGEE. This chain's CDR3 is CASSVVPQPGELFF. The CDR3 bases are TGTGCCAGCAGCGTAGTTCCCCAACCAGGGGAGCTGTTTTTT.

The chain couples TRBV23-1 to TRBJ2-4; weak D call: TRBD1 (6 bases). TRBV23-1 is assigned to the ORF class and has an uncertain function. The CDR3 loop spans 18 amino acids. V lost 0 bases and J lost 1, with 16 bases in between. The CDR3 coding sequence is TGCGCCAGCAGTCAATCGCTCTGGGGGCTTCTGGCCAAAAACATTCAGTACTTC. Amino acids: CASSQSLWGLLAKNIQYF.

The chain links TRBV6-1 to TRBJ2-7; weak D call: TRBD2 (6 bases). Germline V gives CDR1 MNHNS, CDR2 SASEGT. V was pared by 0 bases and J by 8 bases, with 20 bases between. The CDR3 extends over 16 amino acids. DNA of the CDR3: TGTGCCAGCAGTGAAGCGGCCCTTGGCTTTGGGAGGAAGCAGTACTTC. It translates to CASSEAALGFGRKQYF.

The chain carries TRBV7-9 and TRBJ2-1, with 7 bases lining up with TRBD2. This CDR3 is built from 17 residues. V lost 1 base, J lost 2 bases, and 8 bases stayed unmatched. Germline assignment: CDR1 SEHNR and CDR2 FQNEAQ (reference sequence). CDR3 amino acids: CASSLDGIRGAYNEQFF. DNA of the CDR3: TGTGCCAGCAGCTTAGACGGGATTCGGGGGGCCTACAATGAGCAGTTCTTC. The variable domain in full, with the rest retrieved from reference TRBV7-9 and TRBJ2-1, is DTGVSQNPRHKITKRGQNVTFRCDPISEHNRLYWYRQTLGQGPEFLTYFQNEAQLEKSRLLSDRFSAERPKGSFSTLEIQRTEQGDSAMYLCASSLDGIRGAYNEQFFGPGTRLTVL.

Only a few counts were recorded for this clone. The gene calls are TRBV5-4 and TRBJ1-1, with 9 positions matching TRBD1. V was pared by 5 bases and J by 1 base, with 6 bases of the junction left unmatched. The CDR3 covers 15 residues. Germline-derived CDR1 and CDR2 are SGHNT and YYREEE (reference sequence). The CDR3 coding sequence is TGTGCCAGCAGGGACAGGGGTGCAGGGAACACTGAAGCTTTCTTT. As protein: CASRDRGAGNTEAFF.

The V and J genes are TRBV19 and TRBJ2-2; D gene uncertain. Trimming removed 8 bases from V and 3 bases from J, with 4 bases in between. This CDR3 region has 11 residues. Germline CDR1 and CDR2: LNHDA and SQIVND (reference sequence). For the CDR3, the DNA is TGTGCCAGTTCGTACACCGGGGAGCTGTTTTTT. It is translated as CASSYTGELFF.

The chain links TRBV19 to TRBJ1-5, with D perhaps TRBD1 (6 bases). Per germline, CDR1 LNHDA and CDR2 SQIVND (reference sequence). The CDR3 is made up of 14 amino acids. V lost 4 bases and J lost 5, with 12 bases in between. The DNA of the CDR3 is TGTGCCAGTAGTAGTAGGGACACCGATCAGCCCCAGCATTTT. Protein: CASSSRDTDQPQHF. The variable domain in full, with the rest retrieved from reference TRBV19 and TRBJ1-5, is DGGITQSPKYLFRKEGQNVTLSCEQNLNHDAMYWYRQDPGQGLRLIYYSQIVNDFQKGDIAEGYSVSREKKESFPLTVTSAQKNPTAFYLCASSSRDTDQPQHFGDGTRLSIL.

J is TRBJ2-5 and V is TRBV7-8; 12 bases fit TRBD2. V was pared by 5 bases and J by 1 base, with 5 bases of the junction left unmatched. This CDR3 is 16 amino acids long. Germline loops: CDR1 SGHVS, CDR2 FQNEAQ. The CDR3: CASSTGTSGFQETQYF. The CDR3 nucleotides read TGTGCCAGCAGCACGGGGACTAGCGGGTTCCAAGAGACCCAGTACTTC.

CDR3 sequence reads: CAWRPRRTGNAFF. CDR3 nucleotide sequence: TGTGCCTGGAGGCCCAGAAGGACAGGGAACGCTTTCTTT. The rearrangement uses TRBV30 and TRBJ1-1, with 8 bases aligning to TRBD1. In germline, CDR1 is GTSNPN, CDR2 SVGIG (reference sequence). The trim removed 3 bases at V and 11 bases at J, leaving 11 bases unmatched. The CDR3 contains 13 residues.

The chain carries TRBV30 and TRBJ1-5; maybe TRBD1 (5 bases). CDR3 length: 15 amino acids. Trimming pared 3 bases from V and 3 bases from J, leaving 15 bases between. CDR1 and CDR2 from the germline V gene are GTSNPN and SVGIG (reference sequence). CDR3 sequence reads: CAWRGDGADNQPQHF. The CDR3 DNA reads TGTGCCTGGAGGGGGGACGGAGCAGACAATCAGCCCCAGCATTTT. Variable domain in full (rest from reference TRBV30 and TRBJ1-5): SQTIHQWPATLVQPVGSPLSLECTVEGTSNPNLYWYRQAAGRGLQLLFYSVGIGQISSEVPQNLSASRPQDRQFILSSKKLLLSDSGFYLCAWRGDGADNQPQHFGDGTRLSIL.

The J gene is TRBJ2-7, the V gene TRBV28, with 7 bases fitting TRBD1. The germline V gene encodes CDR1 MDHEN and CDR2 SYDVKM. Losses at the gene ends were 6 bases for V and 4 bases for J; bases not matched to a gene: 3. This CDR3 is built from 12 residues. The CDR3 bases are TGTGCCAGCAGCTGGACAGGTTACGAGCAGTACTTC. Translation gives CASSWTGYEQYF. Supplemented by reference TRBV28 and TRBJ2-7, the full variable domain reads DVKVTQSSRYLVKRTGEKVFLECVQDMDHENMFWYRQDPGLGLRLIYFSYDVKMKEKGDIPEGYSVSREKKERFSLILESASTNQTSMYLCASSWTGYEQYFGPGTRLTVT.

The chain uses TRBV6-1 and TRBJ1-2; D is unclear. The ends were cut back, 2 bases at V and 4 bases at J, with 8 bases in the middle. The V gene's germline CDR1 is MNHNS and CDR2 SASEGT. This CDR3 contains 13 residues. In DNA, the CDR3 is TGTGCCAGCAGTGAACGAGGAGGCTATGGCTACACCTTC. It is translated as CASSERGGYGYTF.

The gene calls are TRBV6-5 and TRBJ2-3; maybe TRBD1 (5 bases). This CDR3 is built from 13 residues. Germline V gene data show CDR1 as MNHEY and CDR2 as SVGAGI. Trimming took 6 bases from V and 3 from J, leaving 10 bases between them. In DNA, the CDR3 is TGTGCCAGCAGAGAGACAGAAACAGATACGCAGTATTTT. Translating it yields CASRETETDTQYF.

This sequence joins TRBV4-3 and TRBJ1-4, with D maybe TRBD1 (5 bases). The V gene's germline CDR1 is LGHNA and CDR2 YSLEER. The CDR3 contains 13 residues. With 4 bases removed from V and 2 bases from J, the gap between germline ends came to 5 bases. The CDR3 protein is CASSRGTNEKLFF. CDR3 DNA: TGCGCCAGCAGCCGGGGGACTAATGAAAAACTGTTTTTT.

The CDR3 nucleotides are TGTGCCAGCATCCCCATTGGACAGCCAAATCAGCCCCAGCATTTT. Translated, it gives CASIPIGQPNQPQHF. The chain carries TRBV6-5 and TRBJ1-5; possibly TRBD1 for D (6 bases). With 7 bases removed from V and 4 bases from J, the gap between germline ends came to 17 bases. The germline CDR1 and CDR2 sequences are MNHEY and SVGAGI. CDR3 length: 15 residues.

The chain joins TRBV12-5 to TRBJ2-2; D not certain. The CDR3 is 11 amino acids. The V gene's germline CDR1 is LGHNT and CDR2 FRNRAP. Trimming took off 2 bases at V and 11 bases at J, with 6 bases between the two ends. The CDR3 coding sequence is TGTGCTAGTGGTTTGATGACCGAGCTGTTTTTT. Translating it yields CASGLMTELFF.